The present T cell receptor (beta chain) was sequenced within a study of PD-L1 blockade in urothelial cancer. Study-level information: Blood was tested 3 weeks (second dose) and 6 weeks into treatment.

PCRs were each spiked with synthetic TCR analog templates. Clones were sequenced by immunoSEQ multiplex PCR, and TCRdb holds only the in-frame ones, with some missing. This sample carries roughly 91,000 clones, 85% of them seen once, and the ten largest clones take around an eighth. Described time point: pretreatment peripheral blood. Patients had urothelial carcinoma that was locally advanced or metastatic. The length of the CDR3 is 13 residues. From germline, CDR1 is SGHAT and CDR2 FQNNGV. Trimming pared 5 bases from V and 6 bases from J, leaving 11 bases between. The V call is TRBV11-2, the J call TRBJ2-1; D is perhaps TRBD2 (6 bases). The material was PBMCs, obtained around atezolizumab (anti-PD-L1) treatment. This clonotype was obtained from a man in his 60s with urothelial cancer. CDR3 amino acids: CASSITTSNEQFF. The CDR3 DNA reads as TGTGCCAGCAGCATCACGACTAGCAATGAGCAGTTCTTC.